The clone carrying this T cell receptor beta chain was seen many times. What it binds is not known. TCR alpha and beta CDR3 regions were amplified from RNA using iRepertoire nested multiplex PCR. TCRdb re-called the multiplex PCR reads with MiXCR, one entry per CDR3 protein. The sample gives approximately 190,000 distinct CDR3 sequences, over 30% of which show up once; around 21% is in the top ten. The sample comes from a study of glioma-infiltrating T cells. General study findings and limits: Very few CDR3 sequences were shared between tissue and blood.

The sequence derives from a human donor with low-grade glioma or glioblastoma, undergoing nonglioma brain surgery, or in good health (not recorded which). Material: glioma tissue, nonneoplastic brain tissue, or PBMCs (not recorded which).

The CDR3 sequence: CASLIGGQGLDTQYF. The CDR3 DNA follows: TGTGCCAGCCTTATTGGGGGACAGGGATTAGATACGCAGTATTTT. The genes are TRBV28 and TRBJ2-3, with 9 positions matching TRBD1. V lost 8 bases, J lost 5 bases, and 11 bases stayed unmatched. This CDR3 has 15 residues. Per the germline V gene, CDR1 is MDHEN and CDR2 is SYDVKM.